This T cell receptor beta chain was identified during a study of identical twins. Each donor (without exception) was a healthy Caucasian. Each CDR3 protein gets one entry after TCRdb re-called the 5' RACE reads with MiXCR. The sample lists some 1,600,000 distinct CDR3 sequences, under 35% occurring once. Sequencing was carried out using cord blood. This TCR derives from a newborn girl in good health.

CDR3 sequence: CASSYPTGRVSGRDYNEQFF. The CDR3 region has the DNA TGTGCCAGCAGTTACCCGACAGGGAGGGTTAGCGGGAGAGATTACAATGAGCAGTTCTTC. The gene calls are TRBV28 and TRBJ2-1; TRBD2 matches at 9 bases. This CDR3 region has 20 residues. Per germline, CDR1 MDHEN and CDR2 SYDVKM. V was clipped by 4 bases and J by 4 bases; unmatched bases: 20.